The 4 T cell receptor beta chains listed next were all sequenced from one sample in a study of long-term antiretroviral therapy in people with HIV. Run at survey level, the immunoSEQ assay was version v3.0. Libraries were prepared by immunoSEQ multiplex PCR; TCRdb keeps only in-frame clonotypes and omits some of them. The table shows 21,000 or so clones, with about 89% occurring only once. The sample here was unsorted PBMCs, taken 2.6 years after starting antiretroviral therapy. These receptors came from a woman between 50 and 59 years old with HIV.

This rearrangement joins TRBV27 to TRBJ2-1; no firm D call. The length of the CDR3 is 11 residues. With 5 bases removed from V and 9 bases from J, the gap between germline ends came to 8 bases. Germline CDR1 is MNHEY and CDR2 is SMNVEV (reference sequence). CDR3 in amino acids: CASSRVGEQFF. Here the CDR3 DNA reads TGTGCCAGCAGTAGGGTGGGTGAGCAGTTCTTC.

This chain connects TRBV28 to TRBJ2-7, with D tentatively TRBD2 (5 bases). Trimming left V 3 bases short and J 2 bases short, with 14 bases between. Germline lookup yields CDR1 MDHEN and CDR2 SYDVKM. CDR3 length equals 15 residues. This CDR3 is CASSFWQLGAYEQYF. The CDR3 region has the DNA TGTGCCAGCAGTTTCTGGCAACTCGGGGCCTACGAGCAGTACTTC.

V usage is TRBV11-2 and J usage is TRBJ2-7, with D perhaps TRBD1 or TRBD2 (5 bases each). Germline V gene sequence: CDR1 SGHAT, CDR2 FQNNGV. Trimming took 1 base from V and 8 from J, leaving 15 bases between them. The CDR3 is 14 residues long. The CDR3 spells CASSLGGDLRQQYF. CDR3 bases: TGTGCCAGCAGCTTAGGAGGGGATTTACGACAGCAGTACTTC.

The chain links TRBV7-9 to TRBJ1-1; D is possibly TRBD1 (5 bases). CDR3 length equals 13 residues. Germline CDR1 and CDR2: SEHNR and FQNEAQ (reference sequence). The V and J ends lost 3 bases and 2 bases respectively, with 7 bases between them. The CDR3 DNA is TGTGCCAGCAGCTTCGGGGGTAACACTGAAGCTTTCTTT. Translated: CASSFGGNTEAFF.